This record looks at one TCR beta chain sequence and its context. Its specific antigen is unknown. No base quality information exists; no much larger clone differs at one position. The data originate from a study of Graves' ophthalmopathy and Graves' hyperthyroidism (dated by TCRdb to 2016 to 2018). Describing the broader study: Peripheral blood samples were taken at the time of initial diagnosis, before any treatment was given. To tell Graves' ophthalmopathy apart from Graves' hyperthyroidism, and to predict which patients would progress to ophthalmopathy, the study relied on TCR beta repertoire signatures. In total, 135 blood samples were TCR-sequenced: some 43 ophthalmopathy, 80 or so hyperthyroidism and about 17 hyperthyroidism-to-ophthalmopathy patients. To explore V-J signatures distinguishing ophthalmopathy from hyperthyroidism, a discovery set of 100 or so patients (roughly 45 ophthalmopathy, roughly 60 stable hyperthyroidism) was enrolled. An independent validation cohort was composed of fewer than 20 hyperthyroidism patients and around 16 patients who later progressed from hyperthyroidism to ophthalmopathy. In about six hyperthyroidism patients, T-cell repertoires of thyroid tissue and blood were compared. Once sampling was done, hyperthyroidism patients were given methimazole at a starting dose of 30 mg daily, while ophthalmopathy patients were given high-dose intravenous methylprednisolone.

Summary of the overall study and its limitations: Sample size was not predetermined statistically, and investigators were not blinded to group allocation. Most expanded thyroid clonotypes with frequency above 0.001 were also detected in blood, suggesting blood repertoires may reflect the thyroid immune response. Ophthalmopathy was separated from stable hyperthyroidism by the 13-signature model with more than 85% sensitivity and 81% to 84% specificity in cross-validation and with 80%/75% in the test set. In validation, the model predicted ophthalmopathy progression with 55% to 71% sensitivity and roughly 72% specificity; roughly 12 predicted patients were CT-confirmed with GO in a median of about 6.2 months.

The ophthalmopathy patients had moderately to severely active disease, with a Clinical Activity Score of 3 or higher, a NOSPECS grade of 4 or higher, and a disease duration of less than 3 months. Patients with other autoimmune diseases, uncontrolled infections, pregnancy or lactation were excluded. Diagnosis relied on clinical symptoms, serum thyroxine, TRAb, thyroid ultrasound and orbital computed tomography. Using Ficoll-Paque density gradient centrifugation, PBMCs were isolated from 10 ml of fresh peripheral blood. Total RNA was extracted using Trizol reagent, and RNA quality was checked on an Agilent 2100 Bioanalyzer. Inclusive of the bounding cysteine and phenylalanine, the CDR3 is 15 residues long. Solely the CDR3 DNA is kept, with 45 bases framed from the first base. V is clipped by 3 bases and J by 6 bases, and the sequence between their germline boundaries is 15 bases long. CDR1 and CDR2 are drawn from the germline V gene: SGDLS, YYNGEE.

TCR beta CDR3 regions were amplified from RNA transcripts for repertoire sequencing. A first-round RT-PCR used HTBI primers with the Qiagen OneStep RT-PCR kit, followed by a second-round multiplex PCR, size selection and purification. Libraries were sequenced paired-end with 100 bp reads on an Illumina HiSeq2000. Per the source publication's procedure: SOAPnuke was used for read processing, and reads with adapters, uncalled bases, a mean Phred below 15, or no exact constant-primer or identifier match were discarded. COPE v1.2.5 was used to merge the high-quality paired reads. Unique nucleotide sequences were defined as clonotypes and aligned to IMGT TRB V, D and J references using MiTCR v1.1. The analysis was limited to V-J combinations with a frequency above 0.0001, which together covered more than 99% of repertoires. A TCR clonal expansion and chaos score per V-J combination was defined as the ratio of F50 clonal expansion to chaos observed in the TCRdist matrix. Welch's t-statistics and random forest were used to reduce features to over ten V-J combinations, which were fed into a naive Bayes classifier. The Morisita-Horn index was used to measure how similar the thyroid and blood repertoires were. The public sequencing data were trimmed at Q25 with fastp and processed into clonotypes with MiXCR by TCRdb, which kept only in-frame beta chains. Every CDR3 protein is listed once, alongside the most common genes and DNA of its rows. The V and J calls follow TCRdb's processing rather than the paper's. The sample profile shows some 250,000 distinct CDR3 sequences; around 50% of them were found once. Around 43% of the sample is in the top ten clones.

The sequence was obtained from an adult man with Graves' ophthalmopathy. Sequenced sample: peripheral blood. The chain couples TRBV9 to TRBJ2-2, with TRBD2 tentatively as D gene (6 bases match). The nucleotide sequence is TGTGCCAGCAGCGCCGAGCGGGCTGTAGCCGGGGAGCTGTTTTTT. Its protein product is CASSAERAVAGELFF.